This TCR beta chain was recorded in a study of OX40 agonist ivuxolimab in advanced cancers. Turning to the study itself: Eligibility admitted prior anti-PD-1, anti-PD-L1 or anti-CTLA-4 therapy; 35% to 40% had some. The study reported partial responses in three patients: one hepatocellular carcinoma, two cutaneous melanoma.

Sequencing used immunoSEQ multiplex PCR; TCRdb keeps in-frame clones, though not all of them. Altogether about 23,000 clones are present, approximately 81% being singletons, with the ten largest covering roughly 24%. Study outcomes and limitations: The investigators did not determine what antigen specificity the expanded peripheral T cells had.

Concerning this clone: Its matching antigen is unknown.

The germline V gene has CDR1 MNHNY and CDR2 SVGAGI (reference sequence). Trimming took 10 bases from V and 0 from J, leaving 13 bases between them. The CDR3 has 13 amino acids. The TCR was taken from an adult with an advanced solid tumor such as melanoma, head and neck, liver or kidney cancer. Sequenced material: CD4+ or CD8+ T cells sorted from blood, taken in a trial of the OX40 agonist ivuxolimab. The J gene is TRBJ2-7, the V gene TRBV6-6; tentatively, D is TRBD1 or TRBD2 (6 bases each). CDR3 loop: CATTPGASYEQYF. CDR3 sequence (DNA): TGTGCCACCACACCGGGGGCCTCCTACGAGCAGTACTTC.